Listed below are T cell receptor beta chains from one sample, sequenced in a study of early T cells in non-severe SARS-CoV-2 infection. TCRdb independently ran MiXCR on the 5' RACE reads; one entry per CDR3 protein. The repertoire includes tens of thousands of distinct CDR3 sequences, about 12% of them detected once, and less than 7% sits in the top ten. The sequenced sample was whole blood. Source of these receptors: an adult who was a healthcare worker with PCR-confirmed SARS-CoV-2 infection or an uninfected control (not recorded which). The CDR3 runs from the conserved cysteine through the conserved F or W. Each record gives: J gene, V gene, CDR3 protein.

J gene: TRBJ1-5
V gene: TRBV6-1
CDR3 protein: CASSEALGDKPQHF

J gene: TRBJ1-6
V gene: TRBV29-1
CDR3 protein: CSVTQGAVDSPLHF

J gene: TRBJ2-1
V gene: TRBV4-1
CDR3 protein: CASSQDKAGSSSYNEQFF

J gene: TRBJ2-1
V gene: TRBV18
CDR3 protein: CASSPTRSYNEQFF

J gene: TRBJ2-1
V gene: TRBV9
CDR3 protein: CASSVDGLPGGEQFF

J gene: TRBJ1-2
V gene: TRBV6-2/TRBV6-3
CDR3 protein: CASRLRTGDKTPNYGYTF

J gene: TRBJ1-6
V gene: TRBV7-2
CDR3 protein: CASSTSNSPLHF

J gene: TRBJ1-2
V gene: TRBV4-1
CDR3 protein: CASSLLAGGNYGYTF

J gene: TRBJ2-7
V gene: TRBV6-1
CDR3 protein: CASSGGTGEAYEQYF

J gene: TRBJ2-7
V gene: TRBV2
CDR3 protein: CASRMTGLVTEQYF

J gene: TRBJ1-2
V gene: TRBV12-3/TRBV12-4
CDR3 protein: CASRTLGGKNYGYTF

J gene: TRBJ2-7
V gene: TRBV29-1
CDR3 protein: CSVGQGVQEQYF

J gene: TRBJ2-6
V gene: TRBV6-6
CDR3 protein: CASRENPGRGDVGANVLTF

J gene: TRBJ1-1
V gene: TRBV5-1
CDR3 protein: CASSLAPGGTGGKAFF

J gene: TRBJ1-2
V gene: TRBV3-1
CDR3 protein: CASSQGPNRASGYTF

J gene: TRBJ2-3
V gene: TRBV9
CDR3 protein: CASSHSADTQYF

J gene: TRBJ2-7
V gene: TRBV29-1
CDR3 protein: CSVETRVYEQYF

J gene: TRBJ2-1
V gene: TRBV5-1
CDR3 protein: CASRFLAGPPPNEQFF

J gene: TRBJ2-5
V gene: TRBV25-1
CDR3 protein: CASSEYSSETQYF

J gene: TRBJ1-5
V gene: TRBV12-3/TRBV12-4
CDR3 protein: CASRQGSHQPQHF

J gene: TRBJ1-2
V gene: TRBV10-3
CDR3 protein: CAISESGRVTGYTF

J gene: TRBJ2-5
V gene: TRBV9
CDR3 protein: CASSLGLAGVGETQYF

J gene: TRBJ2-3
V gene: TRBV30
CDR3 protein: CAWSVAGGRTDTQYF

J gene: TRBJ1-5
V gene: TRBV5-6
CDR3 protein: CASSLFGQGASQPQHF

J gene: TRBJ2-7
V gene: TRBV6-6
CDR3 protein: CASSPRQGAAYEQYF

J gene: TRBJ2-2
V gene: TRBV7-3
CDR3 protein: CASTIVGGRTGELFF